Following are 16 T cell receptor beta chains from one sample sequenced in a study of blood T cell repertoires in COVID-19. Data came from immunoSEQ multiplex PCR; TCRdb stores just in-frame clones and leaves some out. The sample includes some 180,000 clones, 80% of them seen just once. The specimen sequenced was peripheral blood. These receptors originate from a man aged 55-75 years with acute or convalescent COVID-19.

The genes are TRBV9 and TRBJ2-6, with 8 bases fitting TRBD1. The CDR3 covers 17 residues. CDR1 is SGDLS and CDR2 is YYNGEE in the germline V gene. V shed 3 bases, J shed 0 bases, and the junction held 5 bases outside the gene matches. CDR3 bases: TGTGCCAGCAGCGCCGGGACAGGCCCCTCTGGGGCCAACGTCCTGACTTTC. Amino acid sequence: CASSAGTGPSGANVLTF. Using reference TRBV9 and TRBJ2-6 for the parts outside the CDR3, the full variable domain is DSGVTQTPKHLITATGQRVTLRCSPRSGDLSVYWYQQSLDQGLQFLIQYYNGEERAKGNILERFSAQQFPDLHSELNLSSLELGDSALYFCASSAGTGPSGANVLTFGAGSRLTVL.

V usage is TRBV6-1 and J usage is TRBJ1-2; TRBD1 might be the D (6 bases). CDR3 length: 14 residues. The V gene's germline CDR1 is MNHNS and CDR2 SASEGT. V was clipped by 2 bases and J by 6 bases, with 13 bases between them. The DNA for the CDR3 is TGTGCCAGCAGTGAACAGGGGCGGGCGGATGGCTACACCTTC. The encoded protein is CASSEQGRADGYTF.

This chain joins TRBV6-1 and TRBJ1-5; possibly TRBD1 for D (6 bases). CDR3 length equals 15 residues. Germline V CDR1 and CDR2: MNHNS, SASEGT. V was cut by 1 base and J by 1 base, with 8 bases left in between. CDR3 DNA sequence: TGTGCCAGCAGTGAAGTGGGACAAAGCAATCAGCCCCAGCATTTT. Translating gives CASSEVGQSNQPQHF.

The rearrangement links TRBV24-1 to TRBJ2-2, with TRBD2 identical over 10 bases. The length of the CDR3 is 15 residues. The ends lost 4 bases at V and 6 bases at J; junction bases unmatched: 4. Germline V CDR1 and CDR2: KGHDR, SFDVKD. DNA of the CDR3: TGTGCCACCAGTGAACTAGCGGGGTCCCCCGGGGAGCTGTTTTTT. Protein sequence: CATSELAGSPGELFF.

This clone was detected only once. The chain carries TRBV19 and TRBJ2-7, with a possible D match to TRBD1 (5 bases). The CDR3 has 14 residues. Germline CDR1 reads LNHDA; CDR2 reads SQIVND (reference sequence). Trimming shortened V by 3 bases and J by 4 bases, and 13 bases separated the two germline ends. CDR3: CASSIQGQLYEQYF. The CDR3 DNA is TGTGCCAGTAGTATTCAAGGACAACTATACGAGCAGTACTTC.

This sequence joins TRBV6-5 and TRBJ1-2, with 9 nucleotides matching TRBD1. V was clipped by 6 bases and J by 2 bases; unmatched bases: 7. CDR3 length: 15 amino acids. The V gene's germline CDR1 is MNHEY and CDR2 SVGAGI. This CDR3 reads CASRQQGADNYGYTF. Written as DNA, the CDR3 is TGTGCCAGCAGACAACAGGGGGCAGACAACTATGGCTACACCTTC.

This chain joins TRBV24-1 and TRBJ1-1; D not resolved. Germline V gene sequence: CDR1 KGHDR, CDR2 SFDVKD. Trimming cost V 5 bases and J 5 bases, with 8 bases left between them. The CDR3 consists of 12 residues. Here the CDR3 DNA reads TGTGCCACCAGTGCTAGTGGGACTGAAGCTTTCTTT. Amino acid sequence: CATSASGTEAFF.

This clone showed up just a few times. The chain recombines TRBV2 with TRBJ1-2, with TRBD1 matching over 9 bases. The V gene end was trimmed by 10 bases and the J gene end by 3 bases; junction bases not matched to a gene: 12. The CDR3 covers 15 residues. Germline values: CDR1 SNHLY, CDR2 FYNNEI. CDR3 region: CATVGLQGADYGYTF. CDR3 DNA: TGTGCCACCGTCGGGTTACAGGGGGCGGACTATGGCTACACCTTC. Drawing the rest from reference TRBV2 and TRBJ1-2, the complete variable domain is EPEVTQTPSHQVTQMGQEVILRCVPISNHLYFYWYRQILGQKVEFLVSFYNNEISEKSEIFDDQFSVERPDGSNFTLKIRSTKLEDSAMYFCATVGLQGADYGYTFGSGTRLTVV.

V is TRBV30 and J is TRBJ1-6; D is perhaps TRBD1 (6 bases). V dropped 0 bases and J dropped 10 bases, with 10 bases sitting between them. The CDR3 sequence is 13 residues long. In germline, CDR1 is GTSNPN, CDR2 SVGIG (reference sequence). CDR3 bases: TGTGCCTGGAGTGTACAGGGCGCCTCACCCCTCCACTTT. Its protein is CAWSVQGASPLHF.

This clone was seen only a few times. V usage is TRBV10-3 and J usage is TRBJ1-5; D is undetermined. This CDR3 is built from 13 residues. Looked up from germline, CDR1 is ENHRY and CDR2 is SYGVKD. The V and J ends lost 0 bases and 5 bases respectively, with 5 bases between them. The CDR3 sequence: CAISESRDQPQHF. In DNA, the CDR3 is TGTGCCATCAGTGAGTCCCGGGATCAGCCCCAGCATTTT.

The chain carries TRBV7-3 and TRBJ2-7; 9 bases fit TRBD2. Germline V gene sequence: CDR1 SGHTA, CDR2 FQGTGA. The CDR3 length is 15 residues. The J segment lost 4 bases and the V segment lost 4 bases, leaving 8 bases of the junction unmatched. This CDR3 reads CASSSTGTSIYEQYF. In DNA form, the CDR3 reads TGTGCCAGCAGCTCGACCGGGACTAGCATTTACGAGCAGTACTTC.

The chain links TRBV12-3 or TRBV12-4 to TRBJ1-5; 9 bases fit TRBD1. Losses at the gene ends were 5 bases for V and 15 bases for J; bases not matched to a gene: 8. This CDR3 is built from 12 residues. CDR3 residues: CASSTQDRGTHF. The CDR3 DNA reads as TGTGCCAGCAGTACCCAGGACAGGGGAACGCATTTT.

The rearrangement links TRBV18 to TRBJ1-1; 8 positions match TRBD1. This CDR3 spans 18 amino acids. Germline V lookup: CDR1 KGHSH, CDR2 LQKENI. Trimming cost V 1 base and J 0 bases; bases outside gene matches: 10. CDR3 coding DNA: TGTGCCAGCTCACCACAGCTCGGGACAGGCCACATGAACACTGAAGCTTTCTTT. Translated: CASSPQLGTGHMNTEAFF.

This clone was detected ten times or more. The chain couples TRBV9 to TRBJ2-1; 9 nucleotides line up with TRBD2. The CDR3 runs to 20 residues. Germline V lookup: CDR1 SGDLS, CDR2 YYNGEE. Trimming cost V 4 bases and J 0 bases; bases outside gene matches: 17. CDR3 residues: CASSFLPGLAKPSSYNEQFF. CDR3 nucleotides: TGTGCCAGCAGCTTCCTACCGGGACTAGCAAAGCCTAGCTCCTACAATGAGCAGTTCTTC. Full variable domain (remainder filled in from reference TRBV9 and TRBJ2-1): DSGVTQTPKHLITATGQRVTLRCSPRSGDLSVYWYQQSLDQGLQFLIQYYNGEERAKGNILERFSAQQFPDLHSELNLSSLELGDSALYFCASSFLPGLAKPSSYNEQFFGPGTRLTVL.

This clone was seen a few times. V gene TRBV18 combines with J gene TRBJ1-2, with D perhaps TRBD1 (5 bases). The germline gives CDR1 KGHSH, CDR2 LQKENI. The CDR3 length is 13 residues. V dropped 0 bases and J dropped 7 bases, with 9 bases sitting between them. CDR3 protein: CASSPPDGGGYTF. DNA for the CDR3: TGTGCCAGCTCACCACCGGACGGGGGTGGCTACACCTTC.

The J gene is TRBJ1-5, the V gene TRBV12-5, with 10 bases identical to TRBD1. CDR1 is LGHNT and CDR2 is FRNRAP in the germline V gene. With 4 bases clipped from V and 0 bases from J, the junction kept 12 bases outside the gene matches. The CDR3 totals 19 residues. The CDR3 loop is CASGYGTGAQLYSNQPQHF. The CDR3 bases are TGTGCTAGTGGTTACGGGACAGGGGCCCAACTCTATAGCAATCAGCCCCAGCATTTT. Drawing the rest from reference TRBV12-5 and TRBJ1-5, the complete variable domain is DARVTQTPRHKVTEMGQEVTMRCQPILGHNTVFWYRQTMMQGLELLAYFRNRAPLDDSGMPKDRFSAEMPDATLATLKIQPSEPRDSAVYFCASGYGTGAQLYSNQPQHFGDGTRLSIL.